The present TCR beta chain was sequenced within a study of early T cells in non-severe SARS-CoV-2 infection. Study context: The study sequenced bulk RNA from unsorted whole blood, with chains unpaired.

The study, taken as a whole, reports: Matching with VDJdb favored anti-spike CD8 responses (missing private and CD4 specificities).

The TCR library protocol attached unique molecular identifiers to the individual cDNA molecules. TCRdb used MiXCR to reprocess the 5' RACE reads, holding one entry per CDR3 protein. The repertoire holds more than 95,000 distinct CDR3 sequences, with roughly 15% as singletons. With regard to this clonotype: Its target is not known.

Germline CDR1 and CDR2: MNHNS and SASEGT. The CDR3 spans 15 residues. V dropped 0 bases and J dropped 5 bases, with 13 bases sitting between them. The V call is TRBV6-1, the J call TRBJ2-5; possibly TRBD2 for D (6 bases). The sample comprised whole blood. This clonotype originated in an adult who was a healthcare worker with PCR-confirmed SARS-CoV-2 infection or an uninfected control (not recorded which). CDR3 sequence: CASSEAKGGRETQYF. CDR3 coding DNA: TGTGCCAGCAGTGAAGCGAAGGGAGGTCGGGAGACCCAGTACTTC.